The rows below give T cell receptor beta chains drawn from one sample of a study of beta chain features in type 1 diabetes. TCRdb's table, derived via immunoSEQ multiplex PCR, lists solely in-frame clones and lacks some. There are 150,000 to 200,000 clones in the sample; around 8% occur only once, and around 0.94% lies in the top ten. The sequenced sample was central memory CD4+ T cells from blood. These receptors were collected from a woman aged 40 to 50 with type 1 diabetes. CDR3s include the opening cysteine and the closing phenylalanine or tryptophan. Fields, in order: V gene, J gene, clone size, D gene, CDR3 protein, CDR3 DNA. A D gene is named only where the DNA matches it firmly. The size of a clone is reported for some rows only, either as once, few or many, or as a class for expanded clones.

V: TRBV19; J: TRBJ2-6; size: .; D: .; CDR3: CASSTGFSGANVLTF; DNA: TGTGCCAGTAGCACAGGGTTCTCTGGGGCCAACGTCCTGACTTTC
V: TRBV5-1; J: TRBJ2-1; size: few; D: .; CDR3: CASSLGQHNEQFF; DNA: TGCGCCAGCAGCTTGGGACAGCACAATGAGCAGTTCTTC
V: TRBV27; J: TRBJ1-1; size: few; D: TRBD1; CDR3: CASSRGTAVEAFF; DNA: TGTGCCAGCAGCCGAGGGACAGCCGTTGAAGCTTTCTTT
V: TRBV19; J: TRBJ2-1; size: few; D: TRBD1; CDR3: CASSPRTGAYNEQFF; DNA: TGTGCCAGTAGTCCCCGGACAGGGGCCTACAATGAGCAGTTCTTC
V: TRBV9; J: TRBJ2-1; size: few; D: .; CDR3: CASSPDLEQFF; DNA: TGTGCCAGCAGCCCGGACTTGGAGCAGTTCTTC
V: TRBV9; J: TRBJ2-3; size: few; D: .; CDR3: CASSPREGTDTQYF; DNA: TGTGCCAGCAGCCCGAGGGAGGGCACAGATACGCAGTATTTT
V: TRBV7-9; J: TRBJ2-3; size: few; D: TRBD2; CDR3: CASSSGLAGATDTQYF; DNA: TGTGCCAGCAGCTCCGGACTAGCGGGGGCCACAGATACGCAGTATTTT
V: TRBV7-2; J: TRBJ2-3; size: few; D: .; CDR3: CASSGGRTQYF; DNA: TGTGCCAGCAGCGGAGGGAGGACGCAGTATTTT
V: TRBV29-1; J: TRBJ2-7; size: few; D: .; CDR3: CSVGTGGGSSYEQYF; DNA: TGCAGCGTTGGAACAGGGGGAGGGAGCTCCTACGAGCAGTACTTC
V: TRBV5-1; J: TRBJ2-1; size: few; D: TRBD1; CDR3: CASSLNPGQGDNEQFF; DNA: TGCGCCAGCAGCTTGAACCCGGGACAGGGTGACAATGAGCAGTTCTTC
V: TRBV6-5; J: TRBJ2-7; size: few; D: .; CDR3: CASSYRGLAGYEQYF; DNA: TGTGCCAGCAGTTACCGGGGACTGGCCGGATACGAGCAGTACTTC
V: TRBV4-3; J: TRBJ1-2; size: few; D: .; CDR3: CASSQASQGNYGYTF; DNA: TGCGCCAGCAGCCAAGCGAGTCAGGGCAACTATGGCTACACCTTC
V: TRBV2; J: TRBJ2-3; size: .; D: TRBD2; CDR3: CASSAGTSGVRADTQYF; DNA: TGTGCCAGCAGTGCCGGGACTAGCGGGGTGAGAGCAGATACGCAGTATTTT
V: TRBV7-9; J: TRBJ2-1; size: .; D: .; CDR3: CASSLARRQALYVSNEQFF; DNA: TGTGCCAGCAGCTTAGCGCGAAGACAGGCGCTATACGTTAGCAATGAGCAGTTCTTC
V: TRBV5-1; J: TRBJ1-5; size: few; D: TRBD1; CDR3: CASSLDPGQGNQPQHF; DNA: TGCGCCAGCAGCTTGGACCCTGGACAGGGCAATCAGCCCCAGCATTTT
V: TRBV18; J: TRBJ1-1; size: .; D: .; CDR3: CASSRSQGLNTEAFF; DNA: TGTGCCAGCTCACGGAGTCAGGGTTTGAACACTGAAGCTTTCTTT
V: TRBV2; J: TRBJ1-4; size: .; D: TRBD1; CDR3: CASSERGTENEKLFF; DNA: TGTGCCAGCAGTGAGAGGGGGACAGAAAATGAAAAACTGTTTTTT
V: TRBV28; J: TRBJ2-4; size: .; D: .; CDR3: CASSLDGRSAKNIQYF; DNA: TGTGCCAGCAGTTTAGATGGCAGATCAGCCAAAAACATTCAGTACTTC
V: TRBV6-1; J: TRBJ1-5; size: .; D: .; CDR3: CASSAGTDSNQPQHF; DNA: TGTGCCAGCAGTGCTGGAACAGACAGCAATCAGCCCCAGCATTTT
V: TRBV11-2; J: TRBJ2-4; size: few; D: TRBD2; CDR3: CASSSKTGTSGIAKNIQYF; DNA: TGTGCCAGCAGCTCCAAGACCGGGACTAGCGGCATAGCCAAAAACATTCAGTACTTC
V: TRBV19; J: TRBJ1-1; size: .; D: TRBD1; CDR3: CAVSGQGGNTEAFF; DNA: TGTGCCGTATCGGGACAGGGAGGGAACACTGAAGCTTTCTTT
V: TRBV5-1; J: TRBJ1-2; size: few; D: TRBD1; CDR3: CASGGTGGLGYTF; DNA: TGCGCCAGCGGTGGGACAGGGGGCCTTGGCTACACCTTC
V: TRBV19; J: TRBJ2-4; size: .; D: .; CDR3: CASSMAQGRNIQYF; DNA: TGTGCCAGTAGTATGGCCCAGGGCAGAAACATTCAGTACTTC
V: TRBV6-6; J: TRBJ1-2; size: few; D: TRBD1; CDR3: CASSYDREFTYTF; DNA: TGTGCCAGCAGTTACGACAGGGAGTTTACCTACACCTTC
V: TRBV27; J: TRBJ2-1; size: .; D: TRBD2; CDR3: CASSRTQPQLAGSYNEQFF; DNA: TGTGCCAGCAGTCGGACTCAACCACAACTAGCGGGGAGTTACAATGAGCAGTTCTTC
V: TRBV4-2; J: TRBJ2-7; size: .; D: .; CDR3: CASSRGGDIDEQYF; DNA: TGTGCCAGCAGCCGGGGAGGGGACATCGACGAGCAGTACTTC
V: TRBV7-2; J: TRBJ1-2; size: .; D: .; CDR3: CASSLGLLYGYTF; DNA: TGTGCCAGCAGCTTAGGTCTTCTCTATGGCTACACCTTC
V: TRBV11-2; J: TRBJ1-5; size: .; D: .; CDR3: CASSSQGDQPQHF; DNA: TGTGCCAGCAGCTCACAGGGTGATCAGCCCCAGCATTTT
V: TRBV19; J: TRBJ2-5; size: .; D: TRBD2; CDR3: CASSTLLAAETQYF; DNA: TGTGCCAGTAGTACGTTACTAGCGGCAGAGACCCAGTACTTC
V: TRBV7-2; J: TRBJ1-2; size: many; D: .; CDR3: CASSPGLPGYTF; DNA: TGTGCCAGCAGCCCGGGACTTCCGGGCTACACCTTC
V: TRBV10-2; J: TRBJ1-5; size: few; D: .; CDR3: CASSDQPNGQFNQPQHF; DNA: TGCGCCAGCAGTGACCAGCCCAACGGACAATTTAATCAGCCCCAGCATTTT
V: TRBV4-3; J: TRBJ2-1; size: few; D: TRBD2; CDR3: CASSQASSGSYNEQFF; DNA: TGCGCCAGCAGCCAAGCGTCTAGCGGGAGCTACAATGAGCAGTTCTTC
V: TRBV7-3; J: TRBJ1-5; size: .; D: .; CDR3: CASSLDSGADQPQHF; DNA: TGTGCCAGCAGCTTAGACTCAGGGGCAGATCAGCCCCAGCATTTT
V: TRBV5-4; J: TRBJ2-7; size: many; D: TRBD1; CDR3: CASSLNRGQDEQYF; DNA: TGTGCCAGCAGCTTAAACAGGGGGCAGGACGAGCAGTACTTC
V: TRBV11-2; J: TRBJ2-3; size: .; D: .; CDR3: CASSPTGTDTQYF; DNA: TGTGCCAGCAGCCCTACGGGCACAGATACGCAGTATTTT
V: TRBV2; J: TRBJ2-2; size: .; D: .; CDR3: CASSPRGVGGTGELFF; DNA: TGTGCCAGCAGCCCCAGGGGGGTAGGTGGCACCGGGGAGCTGTTTTTT
V: TRBV9; J: TRBJ2-2; size: .; D: TRBD1; CDR3: CASSVSQDRDGTGELFF; DNA: TGTGCCAGCAGCGTCTCTCAGGACAGGGATGGCACCGGGGAGCTGTTTTTT
V: TRBV30; J: TRBJ1-2; size: few; D: .; CDR3: CAWGTRYGYTF; DNA: TGTGCCTGGGGGACTCGCTATGGCTACACCTTC
V: TRBV7-7; J: TRBJ2-5; size: .; D: .; CDR3: CASSLGQQETQYF; DNA: TGTGCTAGCAGCTTGGGACAACAAGAGACCCAGTACTTC
V: TRBV7-2; J: TRBJ2-7; size: .; D: .; CDR3: CASRNSGVYEQYF; DNA: TGTGCCAGCAGGAATAGCGGTGTCTACGAGCAGTACTTC
V: TRBV27; J: TRBJ2-5; size: few; D: TRBD1; CDR3: CASSKSRGQIQETQYF; DNA: TGTGCCAGCAGTAAAAGCCGGGGACAGATCCAAGAGACCCAGTACTTC
V: TRBV19; J: TRBJ2-7; size: .; D: TRBD2; CDR3: CASSAGLANDEQYF; DNA: TGTGCCAGTAGTGCTGGACTAGCGAACGACGAGCAGTACTTC
V: TRBV5-1; J: TRBJ2-3; size: few; D: TRBD2; CDR3: CASSLPSGKADTQYF; DNA: TGCGCCAGCAGCTTGCCTAGCGGGAAAGCAGATACGCAGTATTTT
V: TRBV4-1; J: TRBJ2-1; size: few; D: TRBD2; CDR3: CASSHRTSGTKREQFF; DNA: TGCGCCAGCAGCCACAGGACTAGCGGGACCAAGAGGGAGCAGTTCTTC
V: TRBV30; J: TRBJ2-2; size: .; D: .; CDR3: CACGGNTGELFF; DNA: TGTGCCTGTGGCGGAAACACCGGGGAGCTGTTTTTT
V: TRBV5-4; J: TRBJ1-2; size: .; D: TRBD1; CDR3: CASSPGVVGTALNYGYTF; DNA: TGTGCCAGCAGCCCGGGTGTTGTTGGGACAGCCCTAAACTATGGCTACACCTTC
V: TRBV5-1; J: TRBJ2-7; size: .; D: TRBD1; CDR3: CASSLEDRGLDEQYF; DNA: TGCGCCAGCAGCTTGGAGGACAGGGGGCTGGACGAGCAGTACTTC
V: TRBV29-1; J: TRBJ2-6; size: many; D: .; CDR3: CSGYNSGANVLTF; DNA: TGCAGCGGGTACAACTCTGGGGCCAACGTCCTGACTTTC
V: TRBV5-6; J: TRBJ2-7; size: few; D: .; CDR3: CASSLLALNDEQYF; DNA: TGTGCCAGCAGCTTACTAGCTCTCAACGACGAGCAGTACTTC
V: TRBV11-2; J: TRBJ2-7; size: few; D: .; CDR3: CASSLSGVRGYEQYF; DNA: TGTGCCAGCAGCTTATCGGGGGTGCGGGGCTACGAGCAGTACTTC
V: TRBV5-4; J: TRBJ2-3; size: few; D: TRBD2; CDR3: CASSTRLAGGTDTQYF; DNA: TGTGCCAGCAGCACCCGACTAGCGGGAGGCACAGATACGCAGTATTTT
V: TRBV5-4; J: TRBJ2-1; size: .; D: .; CDR3: CASSLVSGSYNEQFF; DNA: TGTGCCAGCAGCTTAGTTAGCGGCTCCTACAATGAGCAGTTCTTC
V: TRBV14; J: TRBJ2-7; size: few; D: .; CDR3: CASSQYYEQYF; DNA: TGTGCCAGCAGCCAATACTACGAGCAGTACTTC
V: TRBV7-2; J: TRBJ1-5; size: .; D: .; CDR3: CASSSDYPNQPQHF; DNA: TGTGCCAGCAGCTCGGACTACCCGAATCAGCCCCAGCATTTT
V: TRBV11-2; J: TRBJ1-2; size: few; D: .; CDR3: CASSLNPSTLDGYTF; DNA: TGTGCCAGCAGCTTAAATCCCAGTACCCTCGATGGCTACACCTTC
V: TRBV10-2; J: TRBJ1-5; size: .; D: TRBD1; CDR3: CASKGQRNQPQHF; DNA: TGCGCCAGCAAGGGACAGCGCAATCAGCCCCAGCATTTT
V: TRBV4-1; J: TRBJ2-5; size: .; D: TRBD1; CDR3: CASSQGGTGYPETQYF; DNA: TGCGCCAGCAGCCAAGGTGGGACAGGGTATCCGGAGACCCAGTACTTC
V: TRBV4-1; J: TRBJ2-3; size: .; D: TRBD2; CDR3: CASSQGPPSGRAADTQYF; DNA: TGCGCCAGCAGCCAAGGTCCCCCTAGCGGGAGGGCCGCAGATACGCAGTATTTT